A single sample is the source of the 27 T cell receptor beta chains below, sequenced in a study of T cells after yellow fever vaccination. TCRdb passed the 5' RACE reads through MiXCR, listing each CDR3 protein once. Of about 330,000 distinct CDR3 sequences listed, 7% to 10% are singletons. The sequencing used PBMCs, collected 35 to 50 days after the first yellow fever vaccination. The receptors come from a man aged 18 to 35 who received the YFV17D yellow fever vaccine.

The CDR3 DNA reads TGCAGCGTTGTCCTAGCGTACGAGCAGTACTTC. Protein product: CSVVLAYEQYF. V gene TRBV29-1 combines with J gene TRBJ2-7; D may be TRBD2 (6 bases). The V gene's germline CDR1 is SQVTM and CDR2 ANQGSEA. Trimming pared 4 bases from V and 4 bases from J, leaving 8 bases between. The CDR3 consists of 11 residues.

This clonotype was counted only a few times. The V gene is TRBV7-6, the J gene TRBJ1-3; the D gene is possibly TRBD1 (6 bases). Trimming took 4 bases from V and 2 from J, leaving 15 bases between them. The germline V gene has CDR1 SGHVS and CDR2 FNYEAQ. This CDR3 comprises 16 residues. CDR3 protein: CASSSGWGAPGNTIYF. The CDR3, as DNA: TGTGCCAGCAGCTCGGGATGGGGGGCGCCTGGAAACACCATATATTTT.

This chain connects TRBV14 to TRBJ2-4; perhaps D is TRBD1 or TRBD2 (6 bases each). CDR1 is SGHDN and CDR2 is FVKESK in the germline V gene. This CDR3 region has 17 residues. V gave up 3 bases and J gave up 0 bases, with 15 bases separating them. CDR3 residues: CASSHQLTGAAKNIQYF. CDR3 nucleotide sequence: TGTGCCAGCAGCCATCAGCTAACGGGGGCAGCCAAAAACATTCAGTACTTC.

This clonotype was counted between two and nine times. The CDR3 here is CASSLHRWGTNEKLFF. CDR3 DNA: TGTGCCAGCAGCTTACACCGATGGGGAACTAATGAAAAACTGTTTTTT. This sequence joins TRBV7-2 and TRBJ1-4; D not resolved. V lost 2 bases and J 1 base, leaving 11 bases between the germline ends. There are 16 residues in the CDR3. From germline, CDR1 is SGHTA and CDR2 FQGNSA.

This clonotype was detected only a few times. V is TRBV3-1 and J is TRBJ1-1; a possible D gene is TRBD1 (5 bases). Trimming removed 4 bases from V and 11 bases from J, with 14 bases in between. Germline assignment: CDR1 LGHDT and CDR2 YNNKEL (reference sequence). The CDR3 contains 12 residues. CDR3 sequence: CASSRTPGGAFF. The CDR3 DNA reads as TGTGCCAGCAGCCGTACCCCGGGGGGGGCTTTCTTT.

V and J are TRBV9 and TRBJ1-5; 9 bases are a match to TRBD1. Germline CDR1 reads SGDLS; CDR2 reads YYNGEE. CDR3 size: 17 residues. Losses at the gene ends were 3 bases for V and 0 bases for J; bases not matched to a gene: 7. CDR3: CASSDGTGKYSNQPQHF. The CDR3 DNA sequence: TGTGCCAGCAGCGACGGGACAGGGAAATATAGCAATCAGCCCCAGCATTTT.

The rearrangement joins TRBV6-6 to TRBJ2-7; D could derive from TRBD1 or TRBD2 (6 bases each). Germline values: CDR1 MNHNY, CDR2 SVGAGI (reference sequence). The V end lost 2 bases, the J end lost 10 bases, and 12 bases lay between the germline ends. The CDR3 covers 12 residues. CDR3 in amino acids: CASSYIRGPQYF. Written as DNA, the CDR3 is TGTGCCAGCAGTTACATACGGGGGCCACAGTACTTC.

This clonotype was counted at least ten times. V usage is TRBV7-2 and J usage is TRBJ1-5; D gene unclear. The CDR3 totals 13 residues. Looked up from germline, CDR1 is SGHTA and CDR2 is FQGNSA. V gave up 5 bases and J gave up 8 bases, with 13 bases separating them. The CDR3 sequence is CASSGSPIEPQHF. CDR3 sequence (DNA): TGTGCCAGCAGCGGTTCCCCAATAGAGCCCCAGCATTTT.

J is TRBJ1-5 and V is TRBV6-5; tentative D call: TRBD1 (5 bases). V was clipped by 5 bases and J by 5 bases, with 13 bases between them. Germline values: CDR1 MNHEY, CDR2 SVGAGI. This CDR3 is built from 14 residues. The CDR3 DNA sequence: TGTGCCAGCAGTAACTGGGGACTAGATCAGCCCCAGCATTTT. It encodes CASSNWGLDQPQHF.

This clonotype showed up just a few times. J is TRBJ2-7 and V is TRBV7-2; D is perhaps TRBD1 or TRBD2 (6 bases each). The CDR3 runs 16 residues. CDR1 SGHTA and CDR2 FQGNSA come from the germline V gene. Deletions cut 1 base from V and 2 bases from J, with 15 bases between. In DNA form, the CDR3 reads TGTGCCAGCAGCTTAGTTGGGGGGCCGGAGGCCTACGAGCAGTACTTC. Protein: CASSLVGGPEAYEQYF.

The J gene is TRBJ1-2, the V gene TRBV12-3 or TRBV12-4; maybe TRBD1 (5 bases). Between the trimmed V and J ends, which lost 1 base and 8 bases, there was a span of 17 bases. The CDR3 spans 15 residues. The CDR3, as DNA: TGTGCCAGCAGTTTAGTTTTAGGTTTCGGGGGAGGCTACACCTTC. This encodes CASSLVLGFGGGYTF.

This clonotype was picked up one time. The CDR3 region has the DNA TGTGCCAGCAACCTGAATATGGGGGATTATAGCAATCAGCCCCAGCATTTT. Translated, it gives CASNLNMGDYSNQPQHF. V usage is TRBV12-3 or TRBV12-4 and J usage is TRBJ1-5; a possible D gene is TRBD1 (5 bases). Trimming removed 7 bases from V and 0 bases from J, with 19 bases in between. CDR3 size: 17 residues.

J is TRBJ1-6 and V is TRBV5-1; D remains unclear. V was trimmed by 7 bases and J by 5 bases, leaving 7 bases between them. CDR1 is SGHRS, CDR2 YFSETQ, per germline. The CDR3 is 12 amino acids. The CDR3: CASQADNSPLHF. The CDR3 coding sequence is TGCGCCAGCCAAGCCGATAATTCACCCCTCCACTTT. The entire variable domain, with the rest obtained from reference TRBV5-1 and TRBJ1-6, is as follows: KAGVTQTPRYLIKTRGQQVTLSCSPISGHRSVSWYQQTPGQGLQFLFEYFSETQRNKGNFPGRFSGRQFSNSRSEMNVSTLELGDSALYLCASQADNSPLHFGNGTRLTVT.

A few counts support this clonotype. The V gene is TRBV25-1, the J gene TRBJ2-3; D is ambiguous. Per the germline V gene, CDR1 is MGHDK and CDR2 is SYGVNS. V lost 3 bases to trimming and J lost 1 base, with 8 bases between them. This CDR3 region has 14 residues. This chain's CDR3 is CASSDWLGTDTQYF. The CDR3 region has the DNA TGTGCCAGCAGTGATTGGCTAGGCACAGATACGCAGTATTTT.

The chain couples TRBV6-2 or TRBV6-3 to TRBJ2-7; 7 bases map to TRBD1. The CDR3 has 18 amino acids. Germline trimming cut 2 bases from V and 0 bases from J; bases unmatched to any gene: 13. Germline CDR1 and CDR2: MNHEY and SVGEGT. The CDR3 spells CASSYDRQGVPSSYEQYF. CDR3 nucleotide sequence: TGTGCCAGCAGTTACGATCGGCAGGGGGTACCGAGCTCCTACGAGCAGTACTTC.

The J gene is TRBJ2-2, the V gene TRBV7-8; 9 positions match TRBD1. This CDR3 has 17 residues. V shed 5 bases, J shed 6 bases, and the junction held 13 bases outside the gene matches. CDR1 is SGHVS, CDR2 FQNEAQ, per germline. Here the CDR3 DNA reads TGTGCCAGCAGCCAAGGCCCTCGACAGGGGGGGGCCGGGGAGCTGTTTTTT. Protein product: CASSQGPRQGGAGELFF.

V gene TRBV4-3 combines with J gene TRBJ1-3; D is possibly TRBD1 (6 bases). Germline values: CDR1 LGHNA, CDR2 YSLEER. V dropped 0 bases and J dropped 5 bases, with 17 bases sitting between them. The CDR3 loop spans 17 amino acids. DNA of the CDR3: TGCGCCAGCAGCCAAGACTTCGGGGGCCACCCTAGAAACACCATATATTTT. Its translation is CASSQDFGGHPRNTIYF.

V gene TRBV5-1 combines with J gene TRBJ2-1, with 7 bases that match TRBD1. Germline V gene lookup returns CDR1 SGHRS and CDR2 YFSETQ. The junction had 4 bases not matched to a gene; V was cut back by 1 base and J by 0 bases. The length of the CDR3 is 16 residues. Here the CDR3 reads CASSLQGDSSYNEQFF. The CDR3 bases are TGCGCCAGCAGCTTGCAAGGGGACAGCTCCTACAATGAGCAGTTCTTC.

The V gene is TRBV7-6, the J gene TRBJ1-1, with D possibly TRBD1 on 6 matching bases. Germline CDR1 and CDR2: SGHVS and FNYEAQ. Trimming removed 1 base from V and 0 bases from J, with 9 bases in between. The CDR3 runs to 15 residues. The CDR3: CASSLERGLNTEAFF. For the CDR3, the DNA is TGTGCCAGCAGCTTAGAGCGGGGGCTGAACACTGAAGCTTTCTTT.

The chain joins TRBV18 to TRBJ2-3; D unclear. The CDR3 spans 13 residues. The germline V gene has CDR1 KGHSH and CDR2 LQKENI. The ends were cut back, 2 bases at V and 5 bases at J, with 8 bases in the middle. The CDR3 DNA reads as TGTGCCAGCTCACCAAACGATGAAGATACGCAGTATTTT. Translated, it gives CASSPNDEDTQYF.

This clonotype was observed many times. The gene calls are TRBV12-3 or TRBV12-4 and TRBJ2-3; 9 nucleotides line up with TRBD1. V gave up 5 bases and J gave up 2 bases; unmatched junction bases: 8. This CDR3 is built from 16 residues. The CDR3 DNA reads TGTGCCAGCAGTCCCCGGACAGGGGTTACCACAGATACGCAGTATTTT. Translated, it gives CASSPRTGVTTDTQYF.

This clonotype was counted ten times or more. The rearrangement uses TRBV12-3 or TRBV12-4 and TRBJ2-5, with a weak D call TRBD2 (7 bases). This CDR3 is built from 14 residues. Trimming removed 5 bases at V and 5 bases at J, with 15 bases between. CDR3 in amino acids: CASSRLGGRETQYF. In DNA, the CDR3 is TGTGCCAGCAGTCGCCTCGGGGGGCGGGAGACCCAGTACTTC.

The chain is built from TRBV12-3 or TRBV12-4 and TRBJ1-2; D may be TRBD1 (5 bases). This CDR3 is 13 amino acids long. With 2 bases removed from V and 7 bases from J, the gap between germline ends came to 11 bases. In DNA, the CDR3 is TGTGCCAGCAGTTTAAGTTCAGGGTTTGGCTACACCTTC. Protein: CASSLSSGFGYTF.

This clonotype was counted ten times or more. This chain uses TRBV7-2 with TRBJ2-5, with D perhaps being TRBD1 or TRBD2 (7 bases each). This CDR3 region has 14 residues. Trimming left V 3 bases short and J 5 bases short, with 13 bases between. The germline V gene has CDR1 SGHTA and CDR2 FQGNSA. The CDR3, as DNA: TGTGCCAGCAGCTTCCAGGGGGGGCGGGAGACCCAGTACTTC. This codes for CASSFQGGRETQYF. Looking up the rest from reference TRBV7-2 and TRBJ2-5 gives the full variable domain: GAGVSQSPSNKVTEKGKDVELRCDPISGHTALYWYRQSLGQGLEFLIYFQGNSAPDKSGLPSDRFSAERTGGSVSTLTIQRTQQEDSAVYLCASSFQGGRETQYFGPGTRLLVL.

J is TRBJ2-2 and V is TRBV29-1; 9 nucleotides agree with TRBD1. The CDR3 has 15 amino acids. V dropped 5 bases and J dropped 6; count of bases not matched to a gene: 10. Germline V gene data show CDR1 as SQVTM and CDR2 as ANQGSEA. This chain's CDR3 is CSVNYRGLLAGELFF. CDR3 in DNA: TGCAGCGTTAATTACAGGGGGCTACTGGCCGGGGAGCTGTTTTTT.

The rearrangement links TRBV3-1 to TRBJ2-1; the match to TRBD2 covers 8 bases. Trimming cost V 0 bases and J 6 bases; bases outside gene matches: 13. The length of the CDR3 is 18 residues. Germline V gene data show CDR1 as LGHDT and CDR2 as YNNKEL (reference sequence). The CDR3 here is CASSQDFLKRGPGNEQFF. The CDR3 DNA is TGTGCCAGCAGCCAAGATTTTCTGAAGCGGGGGCCGGGCAATGAGCAGTTCTTC.

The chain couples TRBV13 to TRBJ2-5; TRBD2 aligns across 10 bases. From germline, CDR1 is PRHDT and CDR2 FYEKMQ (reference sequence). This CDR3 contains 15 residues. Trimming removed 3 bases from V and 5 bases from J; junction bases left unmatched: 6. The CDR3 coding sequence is TGTGCCAGCAGCTTCCAAACTAGCGGGGCGGAGACCCAGTACTTC. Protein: CASSFQTSGAETQYF.